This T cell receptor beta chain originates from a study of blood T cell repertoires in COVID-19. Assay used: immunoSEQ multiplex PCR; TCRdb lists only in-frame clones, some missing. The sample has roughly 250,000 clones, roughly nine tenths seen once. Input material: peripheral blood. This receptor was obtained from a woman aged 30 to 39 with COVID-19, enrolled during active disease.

Here the CDR3 DNA reads TGTGCCAGCAGCTTGGGGCAGACCAATTCACCCCTCCACTTT. Protein: CASSLGQTNSPLHF. The J gene is TRBJ1-6, the V gene TRBV11-3; TRBD1 might be the D (5 bases). This CDR3 is built from 14 residues. The germline gives CDR1 SGHNT, CDR2 YENEEA. V was trimmed by 3 bases and J by 7 bases, leaving 10 bases between them.